Presented here are 25 T cell receptor beta chains from one specimen sequenced in a study of cytomegalovirus exposure and HLA in healthy donors. Sequencing was performed with immunoSEQ multiplex PCR; in TCRdb, only in-frame clones are kept and a portion is missing. The table lists 100,000 to 150,000 clones, 89% of them singletons. The sample consisted of PBMCs. Receptors were obtained from a woman aged 18-29 years in good health and CMV-seronegative.

This clone came up once. This sequence joins TRBV5-4 and TRBJ2-7; 8 nucleotides agree with TRBD2. Germline V CDR1 and CDR2: SGHNT, YYREEE (reference sequence). The CDR3 contains 13 residues. V dropped 3 bases and J dropped 3; count of bases not matched to a gene: 2. The CDR3 loop reads CASSSSGHYEQYF. As DNA, the CDR3 is TGTGCCAGCAGCTCTAGCGGGCACTACGAGCAGTACTTC.

V usage is TRBV28 and J usage is TRBJ2-7; 7 positions agree with TRBD1. CDR1 and CDR2 (germline): MDHEN, SYDVKM. The CDR3 covers 15 residues. J gave up 5 bases and V 7 bases, and 14 bases lay outside the gene matches. The DNA of the CDR3 is TGTGCCAGCAAGAGGGTCAGGGGGTTACGTGACGAGCAGTACTTC. Its translation is CASKRVRGLRDEQYF.

This rearrangement joins TRBV7-2 to TRBJ2-1; 7 positions agree with TRBD2. Germline CDR1 reads SGHTA; CDR2 reads FQGNSA. The CDR3 loop spans 15 amino acids. Trimming took 2 bases from V and 2 from J; bases not matched to a gene: 3. This CDR3 is CASSLLAGAYNEQFF. The CDR3 bases are TGTGCCAGCAGCTTATTGGCGGGAGCCTACAATGAGCAGTTCTTC.

This clone occurred a few times. CDR3 DNA sequence: TGTGCCAGCAGCTTAGATATTAGACAAGCAGCTTTCTTT. As protein: CASSLDIRQAAFF. The J gene is TRBJ1-1, the V gene TRBV11-3; D is unresolved. The CDR3 sequence is 13 residues long. Germline V lookup: CDR1 SGHNT, CDR2 YENEEA. V was clipped by 0 bases and J by 10 bases, with 12 bases between them. The entire variable domain, with the rest obtained from reference TRBV11-3 and TRBJ1-1, is as follows: EAGVVQSPRYKIIEKKQPVAFWCNPISGHNTLYWYLQNLGQGPELLIRYENEEAVDDSQLPKDRFSAERLKGVDSTLKIQPAELGDSAVYLCASSLDIRQAAFFGQGTRLTVV.

The chain uses TRBV6-5 and TRBJ2-7; 9 bases fit TRBD1. Germline CDR1 is MNHEY and CDR2 is SVGAGI. With 7 bases clipped from V and 6 bases from J, the junction kept 10 bases outside the gene matches. The CDR3 length is 14 residues. The CDR3 DNA reads as TGTGCCAGCACCGAACAGACAGGGGGGGTCGAGCAGTACTTC. Encoded protein: CASTEQTGGVEQYF.

The J gene is TRBJ2-7, the V gene TRBV5-4, with a tentative D call TRBD2 (6 bases). The V end lost 4 bases, the J end lost 6 bases, and 23 bases lay between the germline ends. The CDR3 has 16 amino acids. Germline CDR1 SGHNT, CDR2 YYREEE (reference sequence). This chain's CDR3 is CASSLLLGGVHSEQYF. The CDR3 nucleotides are TGTGCCAGCAGCCTTCTTCTGGGCGGGGTTCACTCCGAGCAGTACTTC. Looking up the rest from reference TRBV5-4 and TRBJ2-7 gives the full variable domain: ETGVTQSPTHLIKTRGQQVTLRCSSQSGHNTVSWYQQALGQGPQFIFQYYREEENGRGNFPPRFSGLQFPNYSSELNVNALELDDSALYLCASSLLLGGVHSEQYFGPGTRLTVT.

This rearrangement joins TRBV10-1 to TRBJ1-4; D perhaps matches TRBD1 (6 bases). The CDR3 contains 14 residues. The V end was cut by 2 bases, the J end by 3 bases, with 7 bases between. Germline V lookup: CDR1 WNHNN, CDR2 SYGVQD (reference sequence). The CDR3 is CASSERTANEKLFF. The DNA of the CDR3 is TGCGCCAGCAGTGAGAGGACAGCTAATGAAAAACTGTTTTTT.

This rearrangement joins TRBV28 to TRBJ1-2; 12 nucleotides match TRBD1. V lost 10 bases and J lost 4; bases outside the gene matches: 13. Germline values: CDR1 MDHEN, CDR2 SYDVKM. The CDR3 loop spans 16 amino acids. For the CDR3, the DNA is TGTGCCACCGGTAAGGGACAGGGGGCGCGGATCTATGGCTACACCTTC. This codes for CATGKGQGARIYGYTF.

V usage is TRBV7-9 and J usage is TRBJ2-7; 7 bases are shared with TRBD1. V shed 7 bases and J 4 bases; nucleotides not matched to a gene: 10. From germline, CDR1 is SEHNR and CDR2 FQNEAQ (reference sequence). This CDR3 spans 14 amino acids. Here the CDR3 DNA reads TGTGCCAGCACCCCTCCCGGGACAGAGTACGAGCAGTACTTC. Encoded protein: CASTPPGTEYEQYF.

This clone occurred once. V gene TRBV21-1 combines with J gene TRBJ2-1; the listed D gene, TRBD2, was not tested against the DNA. TRBV21-1 counts as a pseudogene. This CDR3 spans 14 amino acids. The CDR3 sequence is CASSHAGVEHEQFF. The CDR3 nucleotides read TGTGCCAGCAGCCACGCGGGAGTTGAGCATGAGCAGTTCTTC.

The J gene is TRBJ2-7, the V gene TRBV9; D may be TRBD1 (7 bases). This CDR3 comprises 15 residues. The V end lost 4 bases, the J end lost 6 bases, and 20 bases lay between the germline ends. From germline, CDR1 is SGDLS and CDR2 YYNGEE. CDR3 in DNA: TGTGCCAGCAGCATATATCAGGGGGGCGAGGCCGAGCAGTACTTC. Translation: CASSIYQGGEAEQYF.

The rearrangement uses TRBV5-1 and TRBJ2-1, with TRBD2 matching 10 bases. The CDR3 extends over 13 amino acids. V shed 9 bases, J shed 7 bases, and the junction held 7 bases outside the gene matches. Germline-derived CDR1 and CDR2 are SGHRS and YFSETQ. The CDR3 spells CATGTSVKNEQFF. As DNA, the CDR3 is TGCGCCACCGGGACTAGCGTTAAGAATGAGCAGTTCTTC. Filled out from reference TRBV5-1 and TRBJ2-1, the complete variable domain reads KAGVTQTPRYLIKTRGQQVTLSCSPISGHRSVSWYQQTPGQGLQFLFEYFSETQRNKGNFPGRFSGRQFSNSRSEMNVSTLELGDSALYLCATGTSVKNEQFFGPGTRLTVL.

The rearrangement joins TRBV7-3 to TRBJ2-1, with a tentative D call TRBD2 (6 bases). The germline V gene encodes CDR1 SGHTA and CDR2 FQGTGA. The V gene lost 7 bases and the J gene lost 4 bases, with 17 bases spanning the gap. The CDR3 spans 15 residues. The CDR3 spells CASNDGRSLYNEQFF. As DNA, the CDR3 is TGTGCCAGCAACGACGGGAGATCCCTATACAATGAGCAGTTCTTC.

The chain recombines TRBV4-1 with TRBJ1-5; D is ambiguous. In germline, CDR1 is MGHRA, CDR2 YSYEKL. The V and J ends lost 0 bases and 6 bases respectively, with 12 bases between them. The CDR3 contains 15 residues. The CDR3 DNA reads TGCGCCAGCAGCCAAGAGTTCGCCGCCAGTCAGCCCCAGCATTTT. Residues: CASSQEFAASQPQHF.

The chain is built from TRBV5-5 and TRBJ2-5; 8 nucleotides line up with TRBD1. Germline V gene lookup returns CDR1 SGHKS and CDR2 YYEKEE (reference sequence). The V segment lost 3 bases and the J segment 1 base; nucleotides outside the gene matches: 2. This CDR3 comprises 14 residues. The CDR3: CASSWGQVQETQYF. The CDR3 nucleotides read TGTGCCAGCAGCTGGGGACAGGTCCAAGAGACCCAGTACTTC. Drawing the rest from reference TRBV5-5 and TRBJ2-5, the complete variable domain is DAGVTQSPTHLIKTRGQQVTLRCSPISGHKSVSWYQQVLGQGPQFIFQYYEKEERGRGNFPDRFSARQFPNYSSELNVNALLLGDSALYLCASSWGQVQETQYFGPGTRLLVL.

CDR3 in amino acids: CASSPWDRGRIYNEQFF. The CDR3 DNA follows: TGTGCCAGCTCACCCTGGGACAGGGGAAGGATCTACAATGAGCAGTTCTTC. The J gene is TRBJ2-1, the V gene TRBV18; 10 bases line up with TRBD1. This CDR3 has 17 amino acids. Trimming removed 3 bases from V and 3 bases from J; junction bases left unmatched: 8. In germline, CDR1 is KGHSH, CDR2 LQKENI.

The V and J genes are TRBV4-1 and TRBJ1-3; TRBD1 aligns across 9 bases. With 5 bases clipped from V and 2 bases from J, the junction kept 4 bases outside the gene matches. Germline CDR1 reads MGHRA; CDR2 reads YSYEKL. The CDR3 sequence is 15 residues long. The DNA of the CDR3 is TGCGCCAGCAGCATTCGGACAGGGGCTGGAAACACCATATATTTT. It codes for CASSIRTGAGNTIYF.

The V gene is TRBV19, the J gene TRBJ2-1; 13 bases map to TRBD2. CDR3 length: 17 residues. Germline V gene sequence: CDR1 LNHDA, CDR2 SQIVND (reference sequence). V lost 4 bases, J lost 0 bases, and 3 bases stayed unmatched. The CDR3: CASSKTSGRNSYNEQFF. The CDR3 DNA sequence: TGTGCCAGTAGTAAGACTAGCGGGAGGAACTCCTACAATGAGCAGTTCTTC.

A single count supports this clone. The V and J genes are TRBV21-1 and TRBJ2-6; the D call TRBD1 from the table was never checked on the DNA. TRBV21-1 is a recognized pseudogene. CDR3 length: 17 residues. The CDR3, as DNA: TGTGCCAGCACCCCGGGACAGCCCAGTTCTGGGGCCAACGTCCTGACTTTC. This sequence encodes CASTPGQPSSGANVLTF.

In DNA, the CDR3 is TGCGCCAGCAGCCAAGCTGACTCGAGGAACACTGAAGCTTTCTTT. It specifies CASSQADSRNTEAFF. The chain employs TRBV4-1 and TRBJ1-1; D uncertain. This CDR3 is built from 15 residues. Germline loops: CDR1 MGHRA, CDR2 YSYEKL. V shed 1 base and J shed 1 base, with 10 bases lying between them.

Worth noting for this clone: At one of its ends the junction is not consistent with the germline gene, which may arise from a read error. The rearrangement joins TRBV29-1 to TRBJ2-3; weak D call: TRBD1 (6 bases). The CDR3 is 11 amino acids. Looked up from germline, CDR1 is SQVTM and CDR2 is ANQGSEA. CDR3 protein: CSVARTDTQYF. Written as DNA, the CDR3 is TGCAGCGTTGCGAGGACAGACACGCAGTATTTT.

Details on this clone: Within the sample, other DNA sequences also encode this same CDR3. CDR3 residues: CASRGDRETQYF. Here the CDR3 DNA reads TGTGCCAGCAGGGGAGATAGGGAGACCCAGTACTTC. J is TRBJ2-5 and V is TRBV2, with D possibly being TRBD2 (5 bases). Trimming stripped 6 bases from V and 5 bases from J, with 10 bases between. Germline V gene sequence: CDR1 SNHLY, CDR2 FYNNEI. CDR3 size: 12 residues.

The rearrangement joins TRBV10-3 to TRBJ2-7; 7 bases fit TRBD2. Germline CDR1 reads ENHRY; CDR2 reads SYGVKD. The CDR3 is made up of 14 amino acids. Trimming at V came to 4 bases and at J to 7 bases, leaving 10 bases not matched to a gene. CDR3 bases: TGTGCCATCAGTGCTGGAGGACTAGTCGGGGAGCAGTACTTC. Its protein is CAISAGGLVGEQYF.

This chain links TRBV6-1 with TRBJ2-3; 7 bases are a match to TRBD1. CDR1 is MNHNS, CDR2 SASEGT, per germline. After removal of 3 bases from V and 4 bases from J, the junction contained 4 bases not matched to a gene. The CDR3 contains 14 residues. CDR3 bases: TGTGCCAGCAGTGAGTTAACAGGGGCAGATACGCAGTATTTT. This sequence encodes CASSELTGADTQYF.

This clone was counted a single time. In DNA form, the CDR3 reads TGCGCCAGCAGCCCGGGACTAAGTTACACAGATACGCAGTATTTT. Translation: CASSPGLSYTDTQYF. The chain joins TRBV5-1 to TRBJ2-3, with TRBD2 matching 7 bases. J gave up 2 bases and V 4 bases, and 7 bases lay outside the gene matches. Germline V gives CDR1 SGHRS, CDR2 YFSETQ. This CDR3 comprises 15 residues.